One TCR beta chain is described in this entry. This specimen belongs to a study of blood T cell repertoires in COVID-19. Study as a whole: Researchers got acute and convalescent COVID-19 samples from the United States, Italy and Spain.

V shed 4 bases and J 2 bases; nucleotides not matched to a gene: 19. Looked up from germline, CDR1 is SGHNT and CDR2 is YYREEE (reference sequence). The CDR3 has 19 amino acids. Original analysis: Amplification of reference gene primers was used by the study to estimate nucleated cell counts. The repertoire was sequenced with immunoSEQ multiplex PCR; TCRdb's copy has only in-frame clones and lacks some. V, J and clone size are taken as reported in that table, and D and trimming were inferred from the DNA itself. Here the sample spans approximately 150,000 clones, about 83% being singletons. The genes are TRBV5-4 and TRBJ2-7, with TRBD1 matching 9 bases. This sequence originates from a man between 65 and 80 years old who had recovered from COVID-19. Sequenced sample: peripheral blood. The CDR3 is CASSTGAPLTGGVTYEQYF. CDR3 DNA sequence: TGTGCCAGCAGCACGGGGGCCCCGCTTACAGGGGGCGTCACCTACGAGCAGTACTTC.